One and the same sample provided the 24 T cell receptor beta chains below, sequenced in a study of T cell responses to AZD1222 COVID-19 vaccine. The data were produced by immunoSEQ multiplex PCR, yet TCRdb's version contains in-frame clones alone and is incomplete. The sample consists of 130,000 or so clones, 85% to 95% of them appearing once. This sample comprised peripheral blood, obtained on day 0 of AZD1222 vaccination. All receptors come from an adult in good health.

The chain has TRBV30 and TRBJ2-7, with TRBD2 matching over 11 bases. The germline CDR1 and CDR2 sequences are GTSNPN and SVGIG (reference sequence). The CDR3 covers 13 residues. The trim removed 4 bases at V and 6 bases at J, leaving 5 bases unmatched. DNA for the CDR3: TGTGCCTGGACTCTAGCGGGAGGTGTCGAGCAGTACTTC. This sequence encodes CAWTLAGGVEQYF. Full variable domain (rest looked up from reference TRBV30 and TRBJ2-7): SQTIHQWPATLVQPVGSPLSLECTVEGTSNPNLYWYRQAAGRGLQLLFYSVGIGQISSEVPQNLSASRPQDRQFILSSKKLLLSDSGFYLCAWTLAGGVEQYFGPGTRLTVT.

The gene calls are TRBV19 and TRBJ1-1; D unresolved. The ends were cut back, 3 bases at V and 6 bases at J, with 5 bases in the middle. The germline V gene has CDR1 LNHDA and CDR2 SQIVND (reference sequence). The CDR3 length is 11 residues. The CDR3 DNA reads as TGTGCCAGTAGTATCTGGCCTGAAGCTTTCTTT. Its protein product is CASSIWPEAFF.

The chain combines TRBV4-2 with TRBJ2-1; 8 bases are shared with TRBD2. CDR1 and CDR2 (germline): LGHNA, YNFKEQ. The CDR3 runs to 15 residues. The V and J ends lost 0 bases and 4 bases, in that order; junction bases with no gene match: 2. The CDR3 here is CASSQELAEYNEQFF. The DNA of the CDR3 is TGTGCCAGCAGCCAAGAACTAGCGGAGTACAATGAGCAGTTCTTC.

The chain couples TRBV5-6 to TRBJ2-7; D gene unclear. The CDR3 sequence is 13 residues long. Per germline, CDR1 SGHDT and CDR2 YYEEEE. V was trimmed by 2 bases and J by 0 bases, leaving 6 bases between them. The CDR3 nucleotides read TGTGCCAGCAGCTTACCCCCCTCCTACGAGCAGTACTTC. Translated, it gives CASSLPPSYEQYF.

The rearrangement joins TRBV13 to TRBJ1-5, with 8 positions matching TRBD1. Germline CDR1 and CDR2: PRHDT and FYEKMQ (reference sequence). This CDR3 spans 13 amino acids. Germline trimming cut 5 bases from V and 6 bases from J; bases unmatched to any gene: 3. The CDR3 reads CASSKQGGQPQHF. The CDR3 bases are TGTGCCAGCAGCAAACAGGGGGGTCAGCCCCAGCATTTT.

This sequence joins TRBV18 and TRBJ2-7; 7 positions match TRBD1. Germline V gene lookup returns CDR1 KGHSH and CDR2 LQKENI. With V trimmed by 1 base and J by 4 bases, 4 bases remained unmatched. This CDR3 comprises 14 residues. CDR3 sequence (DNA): TGTGCCAGCTCACCACGAGGGGGCGATTACGAGCAGTACTTC. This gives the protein CASSPRGGDYEQYF.

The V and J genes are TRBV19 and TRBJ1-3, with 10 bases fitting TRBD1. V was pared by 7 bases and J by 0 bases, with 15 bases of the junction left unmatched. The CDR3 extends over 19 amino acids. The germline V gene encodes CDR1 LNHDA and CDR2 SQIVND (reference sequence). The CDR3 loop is CASTRTGTGAAISGNTIYF. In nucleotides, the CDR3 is TGTGCCAGTACCAGGACCGGGACAGGGGCGGCAATCTCTGGAAACACCATATATTTT.

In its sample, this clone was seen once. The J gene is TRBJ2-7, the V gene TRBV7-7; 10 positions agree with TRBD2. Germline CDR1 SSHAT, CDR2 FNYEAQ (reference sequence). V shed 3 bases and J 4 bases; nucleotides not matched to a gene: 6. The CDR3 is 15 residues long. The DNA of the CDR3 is TGTGCCAGCAGCTTGGGAGCGGGGGGGCGTTACGAGCAGTACTTC. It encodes CASSLGAGGRYEQYF.

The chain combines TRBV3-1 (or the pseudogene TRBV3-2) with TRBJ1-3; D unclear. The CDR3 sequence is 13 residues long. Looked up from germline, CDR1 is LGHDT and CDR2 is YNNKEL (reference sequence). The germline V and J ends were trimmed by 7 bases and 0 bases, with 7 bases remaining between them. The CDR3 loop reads CASTTVSGNTIYF. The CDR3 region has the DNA TGTGCCAGCACCACGGTCTCTGGAAACACCATATATTTT.

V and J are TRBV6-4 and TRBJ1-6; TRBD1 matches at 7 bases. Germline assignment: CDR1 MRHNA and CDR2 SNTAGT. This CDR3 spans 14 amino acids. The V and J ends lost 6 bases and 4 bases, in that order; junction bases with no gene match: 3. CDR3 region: CASSQTGYNSPLHF. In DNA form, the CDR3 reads TGTGCCAGCAGCCAGACAGGGTATAATTCACCCCTCCACTTT.

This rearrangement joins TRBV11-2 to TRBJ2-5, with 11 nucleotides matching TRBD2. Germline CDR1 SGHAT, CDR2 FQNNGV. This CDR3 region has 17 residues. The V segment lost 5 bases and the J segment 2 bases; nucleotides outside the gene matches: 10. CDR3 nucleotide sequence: TGTGCCAGCAGCCCGATGCCCCTAGCGGGGGGTCAAGAGACCCAGTACTTC. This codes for CASSPMPLAGGQETQYF. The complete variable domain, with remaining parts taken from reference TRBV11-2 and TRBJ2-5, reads EAGVAQSPRYKIIEKRQSVAFWCNPISGHATLYWYQQILGQGPKLLIQFQNNGVVDDSQLPKDRFSAERLKGVDSTLKIQPAKLEDSAVYLCASSPMPLAGGQETQYFGPGTRLLVL.

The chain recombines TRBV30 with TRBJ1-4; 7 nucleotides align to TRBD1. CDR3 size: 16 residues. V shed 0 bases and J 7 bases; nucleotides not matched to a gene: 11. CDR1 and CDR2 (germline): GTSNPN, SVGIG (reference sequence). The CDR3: CAWSVGRVGGIEKLFF. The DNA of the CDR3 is TGTGCCTGGAGTGTAGGGCGGGTAGGGGGCATTGAAAAACTGTTTTTT.

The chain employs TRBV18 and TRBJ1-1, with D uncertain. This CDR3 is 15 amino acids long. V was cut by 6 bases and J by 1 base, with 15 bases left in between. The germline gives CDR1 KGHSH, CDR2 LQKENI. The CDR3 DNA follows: TGTGCCAGCTCTCACCCTCCTGGGCCGAACACTGAAGCTTTCTTT. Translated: CASSHPPGPNTEAFF.

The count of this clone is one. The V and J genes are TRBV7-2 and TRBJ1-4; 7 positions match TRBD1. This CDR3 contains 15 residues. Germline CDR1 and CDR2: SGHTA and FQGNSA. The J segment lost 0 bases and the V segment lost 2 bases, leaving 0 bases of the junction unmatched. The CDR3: CASSLQGATNEKLFF. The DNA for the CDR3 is TGTGCCAGCAGCTTACAGGGGGCAACTAATGAAAAACTGTTTTTT. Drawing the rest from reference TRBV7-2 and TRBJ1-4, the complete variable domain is GAGVSQSPSNKVTEKGKDVELRCDPISGHTALYWYRQSLGQGLEFLIYFQGNSAPDKSGLPSDRFSAERTGGSVSTLTIQRTQQEDSAVYLCASSLQGATNEKLFFGSGTQLSVL.

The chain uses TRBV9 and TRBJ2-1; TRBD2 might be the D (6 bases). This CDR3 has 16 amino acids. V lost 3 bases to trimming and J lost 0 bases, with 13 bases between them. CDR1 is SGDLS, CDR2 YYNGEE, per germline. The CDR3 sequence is CASSAPSESSYNEQFF. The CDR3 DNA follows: TGTGCCAGCAGCGCTCCTAGCGAGAGCTCCTACAATGAGCAGTTCTTC.

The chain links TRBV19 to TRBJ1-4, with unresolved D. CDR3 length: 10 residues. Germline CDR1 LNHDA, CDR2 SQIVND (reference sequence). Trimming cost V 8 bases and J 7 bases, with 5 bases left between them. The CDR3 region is CASRSEKLFF. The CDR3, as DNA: TGTGCCAGTCGGAGTGAAAAACTGTTTTTT.

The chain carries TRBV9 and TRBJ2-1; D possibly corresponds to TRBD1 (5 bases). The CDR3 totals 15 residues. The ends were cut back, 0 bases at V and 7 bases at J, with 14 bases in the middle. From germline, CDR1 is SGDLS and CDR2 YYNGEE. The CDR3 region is CASSVGHQGWNEQFF. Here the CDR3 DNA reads TGTGCCAGCAGCGTAGGGCACCAGGGATGGAATGAGCAGTTCTTC.

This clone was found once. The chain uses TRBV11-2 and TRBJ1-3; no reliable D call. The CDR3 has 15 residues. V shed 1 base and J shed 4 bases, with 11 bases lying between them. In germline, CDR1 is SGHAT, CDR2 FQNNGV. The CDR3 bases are TGTGCCAGCAGCTTAGGGCGAGTTTCCGGAAACACCATATATTTT. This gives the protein CASSLGRVSGNTIYF.

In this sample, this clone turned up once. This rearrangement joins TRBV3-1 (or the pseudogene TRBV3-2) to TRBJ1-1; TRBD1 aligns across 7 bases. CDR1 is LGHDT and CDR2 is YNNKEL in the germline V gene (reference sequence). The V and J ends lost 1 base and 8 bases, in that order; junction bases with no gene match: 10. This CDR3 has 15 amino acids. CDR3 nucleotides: TGTGCCAGCAGCCAAGGAGAGACAGGGAATTTGGAAGCTTTCTTT. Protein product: CASSQGETGNLEAFF.

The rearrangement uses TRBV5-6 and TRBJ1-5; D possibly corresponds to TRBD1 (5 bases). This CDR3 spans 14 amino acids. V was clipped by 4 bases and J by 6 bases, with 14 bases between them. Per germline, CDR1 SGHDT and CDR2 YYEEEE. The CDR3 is CASSEPGAGQPQHF. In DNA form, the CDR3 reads TGTGCCAGCAGCGAGCCCGGGGCAGGTCAGCCCCAGCATTTT.

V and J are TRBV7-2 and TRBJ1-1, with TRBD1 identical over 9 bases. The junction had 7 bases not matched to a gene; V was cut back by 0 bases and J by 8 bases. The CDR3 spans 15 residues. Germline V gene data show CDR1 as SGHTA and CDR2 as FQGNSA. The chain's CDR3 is CASSLALGTGMEAFF. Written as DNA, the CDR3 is TGTGCCAGCAGCTTAGCGTTGGGGACAGGGATGGAAGCTTTCTTT.

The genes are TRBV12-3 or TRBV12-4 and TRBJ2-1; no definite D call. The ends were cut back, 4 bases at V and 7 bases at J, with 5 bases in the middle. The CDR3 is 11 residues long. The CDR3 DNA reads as TGTGCCAGCAGTTCTTTTAATGAGCAGTTCTTC. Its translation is CASSSFNEQFF.

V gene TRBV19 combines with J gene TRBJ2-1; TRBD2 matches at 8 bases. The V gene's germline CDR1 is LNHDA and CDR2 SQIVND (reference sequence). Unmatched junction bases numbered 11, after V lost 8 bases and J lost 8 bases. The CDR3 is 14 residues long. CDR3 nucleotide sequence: TGTGCCAGTTCGTCCCAGCGGGAGCGCGATGAGCAGTTCTTC. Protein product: CASSSQRERDEQFF. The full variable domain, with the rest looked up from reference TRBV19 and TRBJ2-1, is DGGITQSPKYLFRKEGQNVTLSCEQNLNHDAMYWYRQDPGQGLRLIYYSQIVNDFQKGDIAEGYSVSREKKESFPLTVTSAQKNPTAFYLCASSSQRERDEQFFGPGTRLTVL.

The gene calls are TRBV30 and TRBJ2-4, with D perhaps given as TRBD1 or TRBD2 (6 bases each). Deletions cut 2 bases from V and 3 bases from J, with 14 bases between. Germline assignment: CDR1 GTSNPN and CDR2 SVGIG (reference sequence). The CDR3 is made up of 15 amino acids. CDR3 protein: CAWSWGANGKNIQYF. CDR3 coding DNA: TGTGCCTGGAGTTGGGGGGCTAATGGCAAAAACATTCAGTACTTC.